This is a list of T cell receptor beta chains from one sample in a study of control samples from healthy donors and cancer patients. Libraries were prepared by immunoSEQ multiplex PCR; TCRdb keeps only in-frame clonotypes and omits some of them. This sample has around 49,000 clones, with approximately 90% found just once. The sequenced sample was PBMCs. These receptors were taken from a man aged 35-49 years with colorectal cancer. Both conserved end residues are part of each CDR3. Fields, in order: V gene, D gene, J gene, clone size, CDR3 protein, CDR3 DNA. A D gene is named only where the DNA matches it firmly. Clone size is shown for a subset of rows, as once, few, many or a class of expanded clone.

v_call: TRBV7-9; d_call: .; j_call: TRBJ1-5; clone_size: .; cdr3_aa: CASSRGTALSNQPQHF; cdr3_nt: TGTGCCAGCAGCCGAGGGACCGCTTTAAGCAATCAGCCCCAGCATTTT
v_call: TRBV24-1; d_call: .; j_call: TRBJ2-1; clone_size: .; cdr3_aa: CATSDLYHRGGNNEQFF; cdr3_nt: TGTGCCACCAGTGATTTGTACCACAGAGGGGGTAACAATGAGCAGTTCTTC
v_call: TRBV9; d_call: TRBD2; j_call: TRBJ2-7; clone_size: .; cdr3_aa: CASGGGYEQYF; cdr3_nt: TGTGCCTCGGGAGGAGGCTACGAGCAGTACTTC
v_call: TRBV5-1; d_call: .; j_call: TRBJ2-1; clone_size: .; cdr3_aa: CASSEGGRYNEQFF; cdr3_nt: TGCGCCAGCAGCGAAGGGGGTCGCTACAATGAGCAGTTCTTC
v_call: TRBV7-9; d_call: TRBD2; j_call: TRBJ2-1; clone_size: .; cdr3_aa: CASSLASGSSYNEQFF; cdr3_nt: TGTGCCAGCAGCTTGGCTAGCGGTAGCTCCTACAATGAGCAGTTCTTC
v_call: TRBV6-5; d_call: .; j_call: TRBJ1-1; clone_size: .; cdr3_aa: CASSVIPRYTEAFF; cdr3_nt: TGTGCCAGCAGCGTTATCCCCCGCTACACTGAAGCTTTCTTT
v_call: TRBV19; d_call: .; j_call: TRBJ2-7; clone_size: .; cdr3_aa: CASSPGISYEQYF; cdr3_nt: TGTGCCAGTAGTCCGGGGATTTCCTACGAGCAGTACTTC
v_call: TRBV19; d_call: .; j_call: TRBJ1-6; clone_size: .; cdr3_aa: CASSIGRVNSPLHF; cdr3_nt: TGTGCCAGTAGTATAGGCAGGGTTAATTCACCCCTCCACTTT
v_call: TRBV4-1; d_call: .; j_call: TRBJ1-1; clone_size: .; cdr3_aa: CASSQARSLGTEAFF; cdr3_nt: TGCGCCAGCAGCCAAGCTCGGAGCTTGGGCACTGAAGCTTTCTTT
v_call: TRBV2; d_call: .; j_call: TRBJ2-1; clone_size: once; cdr3_aa: CAATAGQDNEQFF; cdr3_nt: TGTGCCGCCACAGCAGGGCAGGACAATGAGCAGTTCTTC
v_call: TRBV6-4; d_call: .; j_call: TRBJ2-2; clone_size: .; cdr3_aa: CASSARTGTGELFF; cdr3_nt: TGTGCCAGCAGTGCCCGTACCGGGACCGGGGAGCTGTTTTTT
v_call: TRBV19; d_call: .; j_call: TRBJ1-5; clone_size: .; cdr3_aa: CASSKGVGNQPQHF; cdr3_nt: TGTGCCAGTAGTAAGGGCGTGGGGAATCAGCCCCAGCATTTT
v_call: TRBV4-1; d_call: .; j_call: TRBJ1-2; clone_size: few; cdr3_aa: CASSQGLGGRYTF; cdr3_nt: TGCGCCAGCAGCCAGGGGTTGGGGGGCCGCTACACCTTC
v_call: TRBV6-6; d_call: .; j_call: TRBJ2-7; clone_size: .; cdr3_aa: CASTQDQRVGSYEQYF; cdr3_nt: TGTGCCAGCACCCAGGACCAGAGGGTAGGGTCCTACGAGCAGTACTTC
v_call: TRBV9; d_call: TRBD2; j_call: TRBJ2-5; clone_size: .; cdr3_aa: CASSAVSGRTQETQYF; cdr3_nt: TGTGCCAGCAGCGCCGTTAGCGGGAGAACCCAAGAGACCCAGTACTTC
v_call: TRBV9; d_call: .; j_call: TRBJ2-6; clone_size: .; cdr3_aa: CASSSMSGPGANVLTF; cdr3_nt: TGTGCCAGCAGCTCCATGTCGGGGCCCGGGGCCAACGTCCTGACTTTC
v_call: TRBV7-3; d_call: TRBD2; j_call: TRBJ2-5; clone_size: .; cdr3_aa: CASSSRGGAETQYF; cdr3_nt: TGTGCCAGCAGCTCGCGCGGGGGAGCAGAGACCCAGTACTTC
v_call: TRBV20-1; d_call: TRBD2; j_call: TRBJ2-1; clone_size: .; cdr3_aa: CSASPLAGGSSYNEQFF; cdr3_nt: TGCAGTGCTAGTCCCCTAGCGGGAGGCAGCTCCTACAATGAGCAGTTCTTC
v_call: TRBV12-5; d_call: TRBD1; j_call: TRBJ1-1; clone_size: .; cdr3_aa: CASGSNRGRTEAFF; cdr3_nt: TGTGCTAGTGGTTCAAACAGGGGGCGGACTGAAGCTTTCTTT
v_call: TRBV7-2; d_call: TRBD2; j_call: TRBJ2-7; clone_size: .; cdr3_aa: CASARGRAYEQYF; cdr3_nt: TGTGCCAGCGCTCGCGGGAGGGCCTACGAGCAGTACTTC
v_call: TRBV7-9; d_call: TRBD2; j_call: TRBJ2-7; clone_size: .; cdr3_aa: CASSLPRTSVYEQYF; cdr3_nt: TGTGCCAGCAGCTTACCCAGGACTAGCGTCTACGAGCAGTACTTC
v_call: TRBV6-2/TRBV6-3; d_call: .; j_call: TRBJ1-4; clone_size: .; cdr3_aa: CASSDSNEKLFF; cdr3_nt: TGTGCCAGCAGCGACAGTAATGAAAAACTGTTTTTT
v_call: TRBV19; d_call: TRBD2; j_call: TRBJ2-1; clone_size: .; cdr3_aa: CASSLAGAIYNEQFF; cdr3_nt: TGTGCCAGTTCCTTAGCGGGAGCTATCTACAATGAGCAGTTCTTC
v_call: TRBV27; d_call: TRBD1; j_call: TRBJ2-4; clone_size: .; cdr3_aa: CASSLARGFHIQYF; cdr3_nt: TGTGCCAGCAGTTTAGCCAGGGGGTTCCACATTCAGTACTTC
v_call: TRBV11-3; d_call: .; j_call: TRBJ2-7; clone_size: .; cdr3_aa: CASSKGGGVYEQYF; cdr3_nt: TGTGCCAGCAGCAAAGGGGGAGGAGTATACGAGCAGTACTTC
v_call: TRBV2; d_call: TRBD1; j_call: TRBJ1-5; clone_size: .; cdr3_aa: CASSGGDRGTQPQHF; cdr3_nt: TGTGCCAGCAGTGGAGGGGACAGGGGGACTCAGCCCCAGCATTTT
v_call: TRBV11-2; d_call: .; j_call: TRBJ1-6; clone_size: .; cdr3_aa: CASSSGMNNSPLHF; cdr3_nt: TGTGCCAGCAGTAGCGGGATGAATAATTCACCCCTCCACTTT
v_call: TRBV9; d_call: .; j_call: TRBJ1-2; clone_size: .; cdr3_aa: CASSPDINYGYTF; cdr3_nt: TGTGCCAGCAGCCCAGACATTAACTATGGCTACACCTTC
v_call: TRBV5-4; d_call: .; j_call: TRBJ1-1; clone_size: .; cdr3_aa: CASSSRVNTEAFF; cdr3_nt: TGTGCCAGCAGCTCCAGGGTGAACACTGAAGCTTTCTTT
v_call: TRBV4-1; d_call: .; j_call: TRBJ2-7; clone_size: .; cdr3_aa: CASSQAAPAAVLGYEQYF; cdr3_nt: TGCGCCAGCAGCCAAGCGGCCCCGGCCGCAGTTCTGGGATACGAGCAGTACTTC
v_call: TRBV3-1/TRBV3-2; d_call: .; j_call: TRBJ1-1; clone_size: .; cdr3_aa: CASSLRGGTEAFF; cdr3_nt: TGTGCCAGCAGTCTCCGCGGGGGCACTGAAGCTTTCTTT
v_call: TRBV7-9; d_call: .; j_call: TRBJ2-1; clone_size: .; cdr3_aa: CASSQRGGPSSYNEQFF; cdr3_nt: TGTGCCAGCAGCCAAAGGGGGGGACCGAGCTCCTACAATGAGCAGTTCTTC
v_call: TRBV30; d_call: .; j_call: TRBJ1-2; clone_size: few; cdr3_aa: CAWRSPVNYGYTF; cdr3_nt: TGTGCCTGGAGGTCTCCTGTTAACTATGGCTACACCTTC
v_call: TRBV30; d_call: TRBD2; j_call: TRBJ2-7; clone_size: .; cdr3_aa: CAWSYRSGRAYEQYF; cdr3_nt: TGTGCCTGGAGTTACCGGTCAGGGAGGGCTTACGAGCAGTACTTC
v_call: TRBV4-1; d_call: TRBD2; j_call: TRBJ2-1; clone_size: .; cdr3_aa: CASSQEPAGGALWDEQFF; cdr3_nt: TGCGCCAGCAGCCAAGAACCAGCGGGAGGGGCCTTGTGGGATGAGCAGTTCTTC
v_call: TRBV9; d_call: .; j_call: TRBJ2-7; clone_size: .; cdr3_aa: CASSSGAGSWEQYF; cdr3_nt: TGTGCCAGCAGCAGTGGGGCAGGTTCTTGGGAGCAGTACTTC
v_call: TRBV10-1; d_call: .; j_call: TRBJ2-3; clone_size: .; cdr3_aa: CASSDGSTDTQYF; cdr3_nt: TGCGCCAGCAGTGACGGTAGCACAGATACGCAGTATTTT
v_call: TRBV3-1/TRBV3-2; d_call: .; j_call: TRBJ1-6; clone_size: .; cdr3_aa: CASSPLSRPHNSPLHF; cdr3_nt: TGTGCCAGCAGCCCCCTGTCCAGACCACATAATTCACCCCTCCACTTT
v_call: TRBV4-1; d_call: .; j_call: TRBJ1-2; clone_size: .; cdr3_aa: CASSHFQLANYGYTF; cdr3_nt: TGCGCCAGCAGCCATTTCCAGCTAGCTAACTATGGCTACACCTTC
v_call: TRBV28; d_call: .; j_call: TRBJ2-6; clone_size: .; cdr3_aa: CASDDSGANVLTF; cdr3_nt: TGTGCCAGCGATGATTCTGGGGCCAACGTCCTGACTTTC